The 15 T cell receptor beta chains below all came from one sample that was sequenced in a study of blood T cells in healthy people across ages. The second PCR ran about 6 to 11 cycles with a sample-barcoded 5' primer and J-beta primers. TCRdb recomputed calls from the 5' RACE reads with MiXCR, one row per CDR3 protein. Here the sample spans roughly 1,100,000 distinct CDR3 sequences, about 25% being singletons. The same data also contributed to another study, on T cells of mothers and their children.

Sequencing was carried out using blood. The origin of the receptors is a girl aged 2 to 10 in good health.

This clonotype turned up a few times. V is TRBV7-2 and J is TRBJ2-7; TRBD2 aligns across 7 bases. Germline loops: CDR1 SGHTA, CDR2 FQGNSA. With 2 bases clipped from V and 2 bases from J, the junction kept 6 bases outside the gene matches. The CDR3 runs 15 residues. CDR3 sequence reads: CASSLTGLGPYEQYF. The CDR3 DNA sequence: TGTGCCAGCAGCTTAACTGGACTAGGCCCCTACGAGCAGTACTTC.

This chain joins TRBV7-2 and TRBJ1-4, with TRBD1 matching 7 bases. V shed 1 base and J 8 bases; nucleotides not matched to a gene: 7. Per germline, CDR1 SGHTA and CDR2 FQGNSA. The CDR3 is 15 amino acids. The CDR3 DNA reads TGTGCCAGCAGCTTAGGACAGGGTGTATGGGAAAAACTGTTTTTT. It is translated as CASSLGQGVWEKLFF.

The chain has TRBV20-1 and TRBJ1-5; 10 nucleotides line up with TRBD1. J was trimmed by 6 bases and V by 0 bases; bases with no gene match: 8. The germline gives CDR1 DFQATT, CDR2 SNEGSKA (reference sequence). The CDR3 has 16 residues. The CDR3 loop is CSARDAGTGDPQPQHF. For the CDR3, the DNA is TGCAGTGCTAGAGACGCCGGGACAGGGGATCCTCAGCCCCAGCATTTT.

This sequence joins TRBV20-1 and TRBJ2-5; no clear D. Germline V CDR1 and CDR2: DFQATT, SNEGSKA (reference sequence). The germline V and J ends were trimmed by 6 bases and 4 bases, with 21 bases remaining between them. This CDR3 spans 15 amino acids. The CDR3 DNA follows: TGCAGTGCCCACCCAGAGGCTGACACGGGAGAGACCCAGTACTTC. Translation: CSAHPEADTGETQYF.

This chain connects TRBV28 to TRBJ2-3; TRBD1 or TRBD2 may be the D gene (5 bases each). Looked up from germline, CDR1 is MDHEN and CDR2 is SYDVKM. There are 14 residues in the CDR3. V dropped 6 bases and J dropped 2 bases, with 12 bases sitting between them. The CDR3 protein is CASSKWGNTDTQYF. The CDR3 DNA follows: TGTGCCAGCAGCAAGTGGGGGAACACAGATACGCAGTATTTT.

The chain is built from TRBV28 and TRBJ2-7; 9 bases agree with TRBD2. The V gene end was trimmed by 2 bases and the J gene end by 3 bases; junction bases not matched to a gene: 5. Germline CDR1 and CDR2: MDHEN and SYDVKM. The CDR3 spans 15 residues. The CDR3 region has the DNA TGTGCCAGCAGTTTAACGGGTAGCGGGAGCTACGAGCAGTACTTC. It yields the protein CASSLTGSGSYEQYF.

The J gene is TRBJ2-5, the V gene TRBV28; D uncertain. The J call may be faulty, since TRBJ2-1 better matches the DNA end. The CDR3 loop spans 12 amino acids. Germline lookup yields CDR1 MDHEN and CDR2 SYDVKM. CDR3 residues: CASSTRIDEQFF. CDR3 bases: TGTGCCAGCAGTACCAGAATCGATGAGCAGTTCTTC.

This chain joins TRBV4-2 and TRBJ2-5, with D unresolved. Trimming removed 5 bases at V and 4 bases at J, with 17 bases between. This CDR3 is built from 15 residues. From germline, CDR1 is LGHNA and CDR2 YNFKEQ. The CDR3 DNA sequence: TGTGCCAGCAGCTCACCGGGCCCGGTGGGAGAGACCCAGTACTTC. Translated: CASSSPGPVGETQYF.

The chain joins TRBV20-1 to TRBJ1-6; D gene uncertain. Germline V CDR1 and CDR2: DFQATT, SNEGSKA (reference sequence). The CDR3 totals 13 residues. The ends were cut back, 6 bases at V and 8 bases at J, with 14 bases in the middle. CDR3 amino acids: CSASKRVDSPLHF. The CDR3 DNA reads as TGCAGTGCCAGTAAAAGAGTGGATTCACCCCTCCACTTT.

The chain combines TRBV14 with TRBJ1-5, with no clear D. This CDR3 spans 12 amino acids. Germline V gives CDR1 SGHDN, CDR2 FVKESK. The V end lost 1 base, the J end lost 13 bases, and 11 bases lay between the germline ends. The CDR3 DNA reads TGTGCCAGCAGCCAAGGTTTCGGTTCGCAGCATTTT. Encoded protein: CASSQGFGSQHF.

This chain connects TRBV28 to TRBJ2-3; D not certain. CDR1 is MDHEN, CDR2 SYDVKM, per germline. CDR3 size: 12 residues. Between the trimmed V and J ends, which lost 2 bases and 7 bases, there was a span of 7 bases. The CDR3 DNA follows: TGTGCCAGCAGTTTACCGGGTCATACGCAGTATTTT. Protein sequence: CASSLPGHTQYF.

This clonotype was detected a few times. A read error may account for a junction end that differs from germline. The chain employs TRBV28 and TRBJ2-3, with D perhaps given as TRBD1 or TRBD2 (6 bases each). The germline gives CDR1 MDHEN, CDR2 SYDVKM. CDR3 length: 13 amino acids. The DNA of the CDR3 is TGTGCCAGTAGTTGGGAAGGGGGGGATACGCAGTATTTT. Amino acids: CASSWEGGDTQYF.

J is TRBJ2-1 and V is TRBV11-1, with D tentatively TRBD2 (6 bases). CDR1 is SGHAT, CDR2 FQDESV, per germline (reference sequence). The CDR3 covers 16 residues. V was shortened by 1 base and J by 1 base, with 11 bases between the two germline ends. CDR3 DNA sequence: TGTGCCAGCAGCTTAGGCGGGGCCCCTTCCTACAATGAGCAGTTCTTC. It specifies CASSLGGAPSYNEQFF.

The rearrangement joins TRBV6-5 to TRBJ1-4, with a weak D call TRBD1 (5 bases). The CDR3 length is 14 residues. V was trimmed by 7 bases and J by 7 bases, leaving 16 bases between them. Germline CDR1 is MNHEY and CDR2 is SVGAGI. The CDR3 bases are TGTGCCAGCAAGCGGGGGAAGATGGCTGAAAAACTGTTTTTT. It yields the protein CASKRGKMAEKLFF.

The J gene is TRBJ1-4, the V gene TRBV29-1; maybe TRBD1 (5 bases). The CDR3 loop spans 14 amino acids. With 4 bases removed from V and 7 bases from J, the gap between germline ends came to 16 bases. Per the germline V gene, CDR1 is SQVTM and CDR2 is ANQGSEA. Here the CDR3 DNA reads TGCAGCGTTGTGATCTACGGGGCGAGTGAAAAACTGTTTTTT. This sequence encodes CSVVIYGASEKLFF. Combining the CDR3 with reference TRBV29-1 and TRBJ1-4 gives the whole variable domain SAVISQKPSRDICQRGTSLTIQCQVDSQVTMMFWYRQQPGQSLTLIATANQGSEATYESGFVIDKFPISRPNLTFSTLTVSNMSPEDSSIYLCSVVIYGASEKLFFGSGTQLSVL.